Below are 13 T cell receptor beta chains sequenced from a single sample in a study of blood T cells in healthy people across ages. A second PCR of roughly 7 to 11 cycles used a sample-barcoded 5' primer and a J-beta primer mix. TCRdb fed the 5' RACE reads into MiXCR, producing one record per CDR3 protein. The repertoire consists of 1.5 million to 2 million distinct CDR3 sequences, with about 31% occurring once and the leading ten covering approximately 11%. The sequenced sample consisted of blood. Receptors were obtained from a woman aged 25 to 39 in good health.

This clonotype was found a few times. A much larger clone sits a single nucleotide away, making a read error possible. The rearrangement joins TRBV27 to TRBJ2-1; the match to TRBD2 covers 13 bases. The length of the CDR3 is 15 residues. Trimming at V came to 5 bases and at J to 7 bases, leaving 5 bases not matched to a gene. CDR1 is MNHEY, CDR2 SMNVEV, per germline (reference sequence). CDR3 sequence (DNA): TGTGCCAGCAGTCCCGGGACTAGCGGGATGAATGAGCAGTTCTTC. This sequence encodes CASSPGTSGMNEQFF.

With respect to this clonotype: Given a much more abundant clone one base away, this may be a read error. DNA for the CDR3: TGCAATGCTAGAGATTCAAAAAACAGCCTTTATACAAGGTATTTT. Protein product: CNARDSKNSLYTRYF. The chain combines TRBV20-1 with TRBJ2-3; D remains unclear. This CDR3 spans 15 amino acids. CDR1 and CDR2 (germline): DFQATT, SNEGSKA (reference sequence).

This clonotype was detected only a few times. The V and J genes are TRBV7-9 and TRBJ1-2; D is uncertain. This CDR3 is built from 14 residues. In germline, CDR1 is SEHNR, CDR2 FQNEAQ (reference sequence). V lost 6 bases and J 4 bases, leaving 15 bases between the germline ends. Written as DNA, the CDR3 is TGTGCCAGCAGAGAAGATCTCCAGATCTATGGCTACACCTTC. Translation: CASREDLQIYGYTF.

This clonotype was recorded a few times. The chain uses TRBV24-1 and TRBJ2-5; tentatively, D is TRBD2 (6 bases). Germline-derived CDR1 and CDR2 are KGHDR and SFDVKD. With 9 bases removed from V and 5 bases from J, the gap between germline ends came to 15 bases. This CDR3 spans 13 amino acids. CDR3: CATSRARGETQYF. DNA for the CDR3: TGTGCCACCTCTCGGGCCCGGGGGGAGACCCAGTACTTC.

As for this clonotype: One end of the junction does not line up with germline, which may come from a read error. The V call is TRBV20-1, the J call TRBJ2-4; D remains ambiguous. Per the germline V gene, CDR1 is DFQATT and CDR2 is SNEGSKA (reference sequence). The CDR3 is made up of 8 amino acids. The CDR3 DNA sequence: TGCACGAAAAGCATTCAGTACTTC. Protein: CTKSIQYF.

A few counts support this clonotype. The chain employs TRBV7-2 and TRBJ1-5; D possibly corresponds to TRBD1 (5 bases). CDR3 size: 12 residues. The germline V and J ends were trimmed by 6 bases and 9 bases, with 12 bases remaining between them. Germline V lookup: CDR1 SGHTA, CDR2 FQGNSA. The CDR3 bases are TGTGCCAGCAGTAACTCGCAGGGGCCCCAGCATTTT. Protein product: CASSNSQGPQHF.

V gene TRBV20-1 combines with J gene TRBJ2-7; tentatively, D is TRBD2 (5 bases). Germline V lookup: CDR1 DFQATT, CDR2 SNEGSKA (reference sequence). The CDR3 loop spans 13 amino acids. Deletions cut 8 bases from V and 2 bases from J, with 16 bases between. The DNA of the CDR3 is TGCAGTACCCGGAGGATGAATACCTACGAGCAGTACTTC. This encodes CSTRRMNTYEQYF.

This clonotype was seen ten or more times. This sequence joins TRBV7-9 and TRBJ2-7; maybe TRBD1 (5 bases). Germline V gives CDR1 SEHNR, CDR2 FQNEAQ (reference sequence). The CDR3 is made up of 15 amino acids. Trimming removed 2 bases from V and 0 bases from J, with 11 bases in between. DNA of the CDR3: TGTGCCAGCAGCTTACGCTCCAGGGACTCCTACGAGCAGTACTTC. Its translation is CASSLRSRDSYEQYF.

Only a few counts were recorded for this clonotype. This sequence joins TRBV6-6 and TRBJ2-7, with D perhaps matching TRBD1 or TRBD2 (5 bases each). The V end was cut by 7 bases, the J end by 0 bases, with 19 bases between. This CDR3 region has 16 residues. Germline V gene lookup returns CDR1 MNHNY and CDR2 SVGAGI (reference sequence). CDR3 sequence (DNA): TGTGCCAGCAATGACCCCCCCCGGGGCATCTCCTACGAGCAGTACTTC. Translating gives CASNDPPRGISYEQYF.

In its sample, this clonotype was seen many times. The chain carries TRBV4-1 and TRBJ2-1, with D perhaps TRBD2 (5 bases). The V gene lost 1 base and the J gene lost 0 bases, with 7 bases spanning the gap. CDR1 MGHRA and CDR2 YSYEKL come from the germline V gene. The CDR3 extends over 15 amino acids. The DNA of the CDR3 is TGCGCCAGCAGCCAAGTCGGGGACTCCTACAATGAGCAGTTCTTC. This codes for CASSQVGDSYNEQFF.

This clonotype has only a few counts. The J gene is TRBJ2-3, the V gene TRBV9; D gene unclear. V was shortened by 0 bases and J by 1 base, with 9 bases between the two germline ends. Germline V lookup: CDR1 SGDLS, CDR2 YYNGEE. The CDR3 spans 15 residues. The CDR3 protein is CASSVGPQGTDTQYF. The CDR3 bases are TGTGCCAGCAGCGTAGGGCCTCAGGGCACAGATACGCAGTATTTT.

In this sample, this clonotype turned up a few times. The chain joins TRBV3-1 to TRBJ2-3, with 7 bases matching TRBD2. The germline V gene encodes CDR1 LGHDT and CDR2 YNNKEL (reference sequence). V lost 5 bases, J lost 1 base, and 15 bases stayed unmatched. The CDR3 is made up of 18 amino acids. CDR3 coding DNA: TGTGCCAGCAGCGCGACTAGCCATAATATCATGGGCACAGATACGCAGTATTTT. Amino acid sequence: CASSATSHNIMGTDTQYF.

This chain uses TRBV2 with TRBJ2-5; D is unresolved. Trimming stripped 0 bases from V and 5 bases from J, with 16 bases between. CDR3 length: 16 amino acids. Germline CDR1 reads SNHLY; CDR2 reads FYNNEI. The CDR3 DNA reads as TGTGCCAGCAGTGAAGCGCTAGGGCGCGACGGGGAGACCCAGTACTTC. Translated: CASSEALGRDGETQYF.